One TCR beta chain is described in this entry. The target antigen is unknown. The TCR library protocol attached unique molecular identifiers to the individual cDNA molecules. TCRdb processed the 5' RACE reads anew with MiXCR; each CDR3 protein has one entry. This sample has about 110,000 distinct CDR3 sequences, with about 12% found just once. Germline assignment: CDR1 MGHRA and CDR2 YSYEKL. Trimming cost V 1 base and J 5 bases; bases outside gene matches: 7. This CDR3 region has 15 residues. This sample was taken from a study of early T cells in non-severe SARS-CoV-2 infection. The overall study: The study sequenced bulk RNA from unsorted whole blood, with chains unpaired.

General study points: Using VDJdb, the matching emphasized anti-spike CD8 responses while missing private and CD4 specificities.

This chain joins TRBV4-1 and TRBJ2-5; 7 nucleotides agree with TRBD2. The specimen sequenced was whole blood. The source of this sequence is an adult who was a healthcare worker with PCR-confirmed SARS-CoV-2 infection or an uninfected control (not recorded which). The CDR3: CASSQVEGGLETQYF. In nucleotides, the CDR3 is TGCGCCAGCAGCCAAGTCGAGGGAGGGTTGGAGACCCAGTACTTC.